This T cell receptor beta chain was observed in a study of technical replicates of blood from several donors (dated by TCRdb to 2016 to 2017). From the cysteine up to the phenylalanine, the CDR3 has a length of 13 residues. Solely the CDR3 DNA is kept, with 39 bases framed from the first base. From the germline V gene (reference sequence), CDR1 is SGHNT and CDR2 is YYREEE. Relative to germline, V is 5 bases shorter and J is 0 bases shorter, with 8 bases between their ends. The receptor library was made with the immunoSEQ multiplex PCR assay. Held by TCRdb, this immuneACCESS table contains in-frame sequences only and omits some clones. Under half of the omission traces to an unresolved V gene where checked; the cause of the rest is unknown. For this sample the table gives 80,000 to 95,000 clones, of which 94% were detected only once. The ten largest clonotypes hold 0.2% to 0.3% of the sample. As to this clone: The clone's antigen remains unknown. The record has no base qualities; no much larger clone is one base away.

The rearrangement combines TRBV5-4 with TRBJ1-1; matching of 5 bases hints at TRBD1 as the D gene. The sequencing sample was made of T cells isolated from PBMCs. The sequence derives from a human donor in good health. The nucleotide sequence reads as follows: TGTGCCAGCAGACCAGGGATGAACACTGAAGCTTTCTTT. Its translation is CASRPGMNTEAFF.